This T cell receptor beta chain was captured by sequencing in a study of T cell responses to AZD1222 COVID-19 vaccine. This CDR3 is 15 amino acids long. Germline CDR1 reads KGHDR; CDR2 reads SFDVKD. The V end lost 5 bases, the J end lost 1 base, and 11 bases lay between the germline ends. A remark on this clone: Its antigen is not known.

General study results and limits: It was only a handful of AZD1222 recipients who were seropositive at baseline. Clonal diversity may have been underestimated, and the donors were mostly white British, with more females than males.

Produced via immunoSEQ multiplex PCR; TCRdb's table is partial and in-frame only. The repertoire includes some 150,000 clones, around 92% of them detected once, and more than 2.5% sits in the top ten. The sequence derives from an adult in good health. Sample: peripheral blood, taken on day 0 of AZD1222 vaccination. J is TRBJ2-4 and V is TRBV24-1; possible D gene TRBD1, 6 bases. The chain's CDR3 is CATSGDNHAKNIQYF. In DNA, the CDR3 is TGTGCCACCAGTGGGGACAATCATGCCAAAAACATTCAGTACTTC.